The TCR beta chain under discussion was sequenced for a study of cytomegalovirus exposure and HLA in healthy donors. The V segment lost 4 bases and the J segment 2 bases; nucleotides outside the gene matches: 11. The length of the CDR3 is 17 residues. Germline CDR1 and CDR2: SGHRS and YFSETQ. The primer mix had 60 Vbeta and 13 Jbeta primers. Profiling relied on immunoSEQ multiplex PCR, and the TCRdb table lists in-frame clones only, not all of them. The table records under 250,000 clones, about 86% of them present only once. The V call is TRBV5-1, the J call TRBJ2-1; 8 nucleotides line up with TRBD1. The sequence derives from a woman aged 60-75 years in good health and CMV-seropositive. The sample taken for sequencing was PBMCs. The CDR3 DNA is TGCGCCAGCAGCACTTTACCCTTGGACAGGGCCTACAATGAGCAGTTCTTC. Translation gives CASSTLPLDRAYNEQFF.